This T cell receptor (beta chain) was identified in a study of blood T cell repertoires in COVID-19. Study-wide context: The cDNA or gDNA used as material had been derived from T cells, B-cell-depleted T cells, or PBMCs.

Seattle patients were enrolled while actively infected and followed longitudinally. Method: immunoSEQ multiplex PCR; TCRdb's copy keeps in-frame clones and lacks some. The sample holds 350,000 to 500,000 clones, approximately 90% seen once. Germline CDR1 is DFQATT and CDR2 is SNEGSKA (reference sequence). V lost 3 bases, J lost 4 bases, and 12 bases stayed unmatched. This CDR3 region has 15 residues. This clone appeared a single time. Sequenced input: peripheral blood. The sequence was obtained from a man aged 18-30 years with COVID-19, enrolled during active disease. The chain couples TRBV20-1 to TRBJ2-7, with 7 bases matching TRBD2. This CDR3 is CSASVGGRSNYEQYF. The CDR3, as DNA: TGCAGTGCTAGTGTTGGCGGGAGATCCAATTACGAGCAGTACTTC.